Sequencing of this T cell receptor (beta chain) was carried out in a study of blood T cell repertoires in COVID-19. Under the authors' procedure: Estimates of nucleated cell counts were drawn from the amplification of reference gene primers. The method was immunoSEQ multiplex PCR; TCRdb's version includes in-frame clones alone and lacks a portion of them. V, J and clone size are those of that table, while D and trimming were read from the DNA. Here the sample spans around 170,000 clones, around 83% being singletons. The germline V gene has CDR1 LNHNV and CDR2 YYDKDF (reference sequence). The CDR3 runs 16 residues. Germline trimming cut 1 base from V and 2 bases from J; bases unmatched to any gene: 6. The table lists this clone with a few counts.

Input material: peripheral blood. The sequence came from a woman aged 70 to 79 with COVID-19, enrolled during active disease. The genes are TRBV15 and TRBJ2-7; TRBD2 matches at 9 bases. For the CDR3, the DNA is TGTGCCACCAGCAGAGGTGGGGCGGGAGGGGCCTACGAGCAGTACTTC. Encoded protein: CATSRGGAGGAYEQYF. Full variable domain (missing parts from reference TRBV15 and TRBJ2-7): DAMVIQNPRYQVTQFGKPVTLSCSQTLNHNVMYWYQQKSSQAPKLLFHYYDKDFNNEADTPDNFQSRRPNTSFCFLDIRSPGLGDTAMYLCATSRGGAGGAYEQYFGPGTRLTVT.